This entry is about one T cell receptor beta chain. The data are from a study of breast tumors, draining lymph nodes, adjacent tissues. The CDR3 extends over 15 amino acids. J lost 2 bases, V lost 4 bases, and 7 bases had no gene match. TCRdb redid the calling of the multiplex PCR reads with MiXCR, one entry per CDR3 protein. The sample lists roughly 16,000 distinct CDR3 sequences; about two thirds were seen once. Sample: tumor-adjacent breast tissue. The sequence derives from a female donor with breast cancer. Some clones in this sample may be carry-over from other donors' samples. The V gene is TRBV12-3 or TRBV12-4, the J gene TRBJ2-7, with TRBD1 matching 8 bases. In DNA form, the CDR3 reads TGTGCCAGCAGTTCCCGGACAGGGTTCCCCTACGAGCAGTACTTC. Encoded protein: CASSSRTGFPYEQYF.